The rows below give T cell receptor beta chains drawn from one sample of a study of CD8 T cells in ankylosing spondylitis. TCRdb ran MiXCR on the 5' RACE reads and lists one entry per CDR3 protein. Of 220,000 or so distinct CDR3 sequences listed, 18% are singletons. The source material was blood, either unsorted or a sorted T cell fraction (not recorded which). The receptors here all came from a male donor with ankylosing spondylitis. Each CDR3 is given with its conserved first and last residue. Fields, in order: D gene, V gene, J gene, clone size, CDR3 DNA, CDR3 protein. The D gene is left open where the match is weak. Where a row states a size, it is once, few, many or the class of an expanded clone; other rows omit it.

d_gene: TRBD2
v_gene: TRBV4-3
j_gene: TRBJ2-2
abundance: few
CDR3nt: TGCGCCAGCAGCCAGGCGGCGGGACTAGCGGGAGAAGATGGCGGGGAGCTGTTTTTT
CDR3aa: CASSQAAGLAGEDGGELFF

d_gene: TRBD2
v_gene: TRBV7-2
j_gene: TRBJ2-3
abundance: few
CDR3nt: TGTGCCAGCAGCCCTAGCGGGGGCTGGGGCACAGATACGCAGTATTTT
CDR3aa: CASSPSGGWGTDTQYF

d_gene: .
v_gene: TRBV28
j_gene: TRBJ2-3
abundance: few
CDR3nt: TGTGCCAGCAGTTTAAGGCACCCCACTAGCACAGATACGCAGTATTTT
CDR3aa: CASSLRHPTSTDTQYF

d_gene: TRBD2
v_gene: TRBV7-2
j_gene: TRBJ2-3
abundance: few
CDR3nt: TGTGCCAGCAGCTTCACTAGCGGCACAGATACGCAGTATTTT
CDR3aa: CASSFTSGTDTQYF

d_gene: TRBD2
v_gene: TRBV27
j_gene: TRBJ2-3
abundance: few
CDR3nt: TGTGCCAGCAGCAAACTAGCGGGGGGGGTAGATACGCAGTATTTT
CDR3aa: CASSKLAGGVDTQYF

d_gene: .
v_gene: TRBV6-1
j_gene: TRBJ1-5
abundance: .
CDR3nt: TGTGCCAGCAGGCCCCAGGGCAATCAGCCCCAGCATTTT
CDR3aa: CASRPQGNQPQHF

d_gene: .
v_gene: TRBV24-1
j_gene: TRBJ1-1
abundance: .
CDR3nt: TGTGCCACCAGTGATACGGACGATTACACTGAAGCTTTCTTT
CDR3aa: CATSDTDDYTEAFF

d_gene: .
v_gene: TRBV4-2
j_gene: TRBJ1-6
abundance: .
CDR3nt: TGTGCCAGCAGCCCAATCGGGACCGATAATAATTCACCCCTCCACTTT
CDR3aa: CASSPIGTDNNSPLHF

d_gene: .
v_gene: TRBV7-2
j_gene: TRBJ2-5
abundance: .
CDR3nt: TGTGCCAGTGAATTAGGGCCCCAAGAGACCCAGTACTTC
CDR3aa: CASELGPQETQYF

d_gene: .
v_gene: TRBV20-1
j_gene: TRBJ2-7
abundance: .
CDR3nt: TGCAGTGCTAGAGATCGAGTAGCTAGCTACGAGCAGTACTTC
CDR3aa: CSARDRVASYEQYF

d_gene: .
v_gene: TRBV28
j_gene: TRBJ2-7
abundance: .
CDR3nt: TGTGCCAGCGGACTTCGACGAGGCAGCGGTTCCTACGAGCAGTACTTC
CDR3aa: CASGLRRGSGSYEQYF

d_gene: TRBD1
v_gene: TRBV15
j_gene: TRBJ2-7
abundance: .
CDR3nt: TGTGCCACCAGCAGACCCGACAGGGGTTACGAGCAGTACTTC
CDR3aa: CATSRPDRGYEQYF

d_gene: TRBD2
v_gene: TRBV2
j_gene: TRBJ2-2
abundance: few
CDR3nt: TGTGCCAGCAGTGACCGACTAGCGGGACGGCCCAATACCGGGGAGCTGTTTTTT
CDR3aa: CASSDRLAGRPNTGELFF

d_gene: TRBD2
v_gene: TRBV4-1
j_gene: TRBJ2-1
abundance: few
CDR3nt: TGCGCCAGCAGCCAAAAGACTAGCGCAGAAGGATATGAGCAGTTCTTC
CDR3aa: CASSQKTSAEGYEQFF

d_gene: TRBD1
v_gene: TRBV7-9
j_gene: TRBJ2-2
abundance: .
CDR3nt: TGTGCCAGCAGCCCCAGACAGGGTGACACCGGGGAGCTGTTTTTT
CDR3aa: CASSPRQGDTGELFF

d_gene: .
v_gene: TRBV11-2
j_gene: TRBJ1-1
abundance: once
CDR3nt: TGTGCCAGCAGCGTCCGGGGGCCGAGGGGACTCATGAACACTGAAGCTTTCTTT
CDR3aa: CASSVRGPRGLMNTEAFF

d_gene: TRBD2
v_gene: TRBV6-4
j_gene: TRBJ2-1
abundance: .
CDR3nt: TGTGCCAGCAGTGGACTAGCGTATGAGCAGTTCTTC
CDR3aa: CASSGLAYEQFF

d_gene: .
v_gene: TRBV7-6
j_gene: TRBJ2-3
abundance: few
CDR3nt: TGTGCCAGCAGCTTAGAGCCAGGCTCGCAGTATTTT
CDR3aa: CASSLEPGSQYF

d_gene: TRBD2
v_gene: TRBV7-9
j_gene: TRBJ2-1
abundance: .
CDR3nt: TGTGCCAGCAGCCCCCGGACTAGCGGGGCCTACAATGAGCAGTTCTTC
CDR3aa: CASSPRTSGAYNEQFF

d_gene: .
v_gene: TRBV7-9
j_gene: TRBJ2-1
abundance: .
CDR3nt: TGTGCCAGCAGCCGTGACAATGAGCAGTTCTTC
CDR3aa: CASSRDNEQFF

d_gene: TRBD2
v_gene: TRBV10-3
j_gene: TRBJ2-2
abundance: few
CDR3nt: TGTGCCATCAGTGACCTAGCGGGCGGGGAGCTGTTTTTT
CDR3aa: CAISDLAGGELFF

d_gene: .
v_gene: TRBV19
j_gene: TRBJ1-1
abundance: .
CDR3nt: TGTGCCAGCCACATCGGACGTTACATGAACACTGAAGCTTTCTTT
CDR3aa: CASHIGRYMNTEAFF

d_gene: .
v_gene: TRBV27
j_gene: TRBJ2-7
abundance: few
CDR3nt: TGTGCCAGCAGCGAGACAAGTACCTACGAGCAGTACTTC
CDR3aa: CASSETSTYEQYF

d_gene: .
v_gene: TRBV4-1
j_gene: TRBJ1-4
abundance: many
CDR3nt: TGCGCCAGCAGCCAAGATCCGGGGTTCGGTGAAAAACTGTTTTTT
CDR3aa: CASSQDPGFGEKLFF

d_gene: .
v_gene: TRBV29-1
j_gene: TRBJ2-1
abundance: many
CDR3nt: TGCAGCGTTGCAGCCCGCGAGGATGAGCAGTTCTTC
CDR3aa: CSVAAREDEQFF

d_gene: TRBD2
v_gene: TRBV5-1
j_gene: TRBJ2-3
abundance: few
CDR3nt: TGCGCCAGCAGCTCTTCCCGTAGTGATCTAGCGGGGGTCACAGATACGCAGTATTTT
CDR3aa: CASSSSRSDLAGVTDTQYF

d_gene: TRBD2
v_gene: TRBV5-1
j_gene: TRBJ2-2
abundance: .
CDR3nt: TGCGCCAGCAGCGCCTTTGCGGGGGTTTTCACCGGGGAGCTGTTTTTT
CDR3aa: CASSAFAGVFTGELFF

d_gene: .
v_gene: TRBV30
j_gene: TRBJ2-1
abundance: few
CDR3nt: TGTGCCTGCCGCCGAAGAGGGTACAATGAGCAGTTCTTC
CDR3aa: CACRRRGYNEQFF

d_gene: .
v_gene: TRBV6-5
j_gene: TRBJ2-7
abundance: .
CDR3nt: TGTGCCAGCAGTTACTCGATGGCAGACTCCTACGAGCAGTACTTC
CDR3aa: CASSYSMADSYEQYF

d_gene: .
v_gene: TRBV30
j_gene: TRBJ2-3
abundance: .
CDR3nt: TGTGCCTGGCGGGCTTCGGGCTTGGATACGCAGTATTTT
CDR3aa: CAWRASGLDTQYF

d_gene: .
v_gene: TRBV20-1
j_gene: TRBJ1-4
abundance: .
CDR3nt: TGCAGTGCTAGAGAAGAAGCCAGGGTGGGTGAAAAACTGTTTTTT
CDR3aa: CSAREEARVGEKLFF

d_gene: TRBD2
v_gene: TRBV10-3
j_gene: TRBJ2-7
abundance: many
CDR3nt: TGTGCCATCAGTAGCGGGAGGAGGGATTACTACGAGCAGTACTTC
CDR3aa: CAISSGRRDYYEQYF

d_gene: .
v_gene: TRBV19
j_gene: TRBJ2-1
abundance: .
CDR3nt: TGTGCCAGTAGTATTTTCGGGGAGGGGGCTTACAATGAGCAGTTCTTC
CDR3aa: CASSIFGEGAYNEQFF

d_gene: .
v_gene: TRBV12-3/TRBV12-4
j_gene: TRBJ2-5
abundance: .
CDR3nt: TGTGCCAGCAGTTTAGCCCTTTTCGACCCCTCTTTCCAGTACTTC
CDR3aa: CASSLALFDPSFQYF

d_gene: TRBD2
v_gene: TRBV27
j_gene: TRBJ2-7
abundance: few
CDR3nt: TGTGCCAGCAGCGACTCTAGCGGGAAGGGCTACGAGCAGTACTTC
CDR3aa: CASSDSSGKGYEQYF

d_gene: .
v_gene: TRBV18
j_gene: TRBJ2-7
abundance: .
CDR3nt: TGTGCCAGCTCAGGCCGCGCCTCCTACGAGCAGTACTTC
CDR3aa: CASSGRASYEQYF

d_gene: .
v_gene: TRBV10-2
j_gene: TRBJ2-2
abundance: few
CDR3nt: TGCGCCAGCAGTGAGAAAGGCGGGGCCACCGGGGAGCTGTTTTTT
CDR3aa: CASSEKGGATGELFF

d_gene: .
v_gene: TRBV6-5
j_gene: TRBJ2-7
abundance: .
CDR3nt: TGTGCCAGCAGTTACTCGACGTCAGGGGGGTACGAGCAGTACTTC
CDR3aa: CASSYSTSGGYEQYF

d_gene: .
v_gene: TRBV6-6
j_gene: TRBJ2-1
abundance: .
CDR3nt: TGTGCCAGCAGCGCAACGGGTGATGAGCAGTTCTTC
CDR3aa: CASSATGDEQFF

d_gene: .
v_gene: TRBV12-3/TRBV12-4
j_gene: TRBJ2-5
abundance: many
CDR3nt: TGTGCCAGCAAGAGGGACCCTCAAGAGACCCAGTACTTC
CDR3aa: CASKRDPQETQYF

d_gene: .
v_gene: TRBV3-1
j_gene: TRBJ1-5
abundance: once
CDR3nt: TGTGCCAGCAGCCAGAGTCAGTTCAATCAGCCCCAGCATTTT
CDR3aa: CASSQSQFNQPQHF

d_gene: .
v_gene: TRBV20-1
j_gene: TRBJ2-7
abundance: few
CDR3nt: TGCAGTGCCGGTCGCGAGCAGTACTTC
CDR3aa: CSAGREQYF

d_gene: .
v_gene: TRBV29-1
j_gene: TRBJ2-1
abundance: few
CDR3nt: TGCAGCGTTCAAGAGAGCTCCTACAATGAGCAGTTCTTC
CDR3aa: CSVQESSYNEQFF

d_gene: .
v_gene: TRBV4-1
j_gene: TRBJ1-4
abundance: .
CDR3nt: TGCGCCAGCAGCCAAGAAGCCTGGGGTAGCGAAAAACTGTTTTTT
CDR3aa: CASSQEAWGSEKLFF

d_gene: .
v_gene: TRBV5-1
j_gene: TRBJ1-1
abundance: few
CDR3nt: TGCGCCAGCAGCTTGGAGTACAGCCGAGATGAAGCTTTCTTT
CDR3aa: CASSLEYSRDEAFF

d_gene: .
v_gene: TRBV19
j_gene: TRBJ2-3
abundance: .
CDR3nt: TGTGCCAGTAGCGGGTCCGAAAGGGCAGATACGCAGTATTTT
CDR3aa: CASSGSERADTQYF

d_gene: .
v_gene: TRBV12-3/TRBV12-4
j_gene: TRBJ2-2
abundance: few
CDR3nt: TGTGCCAGCAGTTTCAATCGGGCGGGAGAGCTGTTTTTT
CDR3aa: CASSFNRAGELFF

d_gene: .
v_gene: TRBV2
j_gene: TRBJ1-6
abundance: .
CDR3nt: TGTGCCAGCAGTGAAAGGGGGGGCAGCTCCTATAATTCACCCCTCCACTTT
CDR3aa: CASSERGGSSYNSPLHF

d_gene: .
v_gene: TRBV6-2/TRBV6-3
j_gene: TRBJ2-1
abundance: many
CDR3nt: TGTGCCAGCAGTTACGACAGCTCCTACAATGAGCAGTTCTTC
CDR3aa: CASSYDSSYNEQFF

d_gene: TRBD2
v_gene: TRBV5-1
j_gene: TRBJ2-7
abundance: many
CDR3nt: TGCGCCAGCAGCTTGGGTGATGGGACTAGGGACTCCTACGAGCAGTACTTC
CDR3aa: CASSLGDGTRDSYEQYF

d_gene: .
v_gene: TRBV11-2
j_gene: TRBJ2-7
abundance: once
CDR3nt: TGTGCCAGCAGCCGACTAGTAGCCGACGAGCAGTACTTC
CDR3aa: CASSRLVADEQYF

d_gene: .
v_gene: TRBV29-1
j_gene: TRBJ1-1
abundance: .
CDR3nt: TGCAGCGTTGAAGGGGATGCGGTCGAAGCTTTCTTT
CDR3aa: CSVEGDAVEAFF

d_gene: .
v_gene: TRBV12-3/TRBV12-4
j_gene: TRBJ1-2
abundance: many
CDR3nt: TGTGCCAGCAGTCCTGACAAAACTAACTATGGCTACACCTTC
CDR3aa: CASSPDKTNYGYTF

d_gene: .
v_gene: TRBV2
j_gene: TRBJ2-5
abundance: few
CDR3nt: TGTGCCAGCAGTGTGGCAGCCCAAGAGACCCAGTACTTC
CDR3aa: CASSVAAQETQYF

d_gene: TRBD2
v_gene: TRBV20-1
j_gene: TRBJ2-7
abundance: few
CDR3nt: TGCAGTGCCGGGGGTCCTAGCGGGGTCACCTACGAGCAGTACTTC
CDR3aa: CSAGGPSGVTYEQYF